These T cell receptor beta chains were read from a single sample in a study of PD-1 blockade in mismatch repair-deficient tumors. Sequenced by immunoSEQ multiplex PCR; TCRdb stores in-frame clones only, minus some. The sample has 39,000 or so clones, approximately 80% seen once. Sample: PBMCs, taken roughly nine months after starting pembrolizumab. These receptors originate from an adult with mismatch repair-deficient cancer. CDR3s include the opening cysteine and the closing phenylalanine or tryptophan. D genes are given only for firm matches. The size of a clone is reported for some rows only, either as once, few or many, or as a class for expanded clones.

j_gene | v_gene | d_gene | abundance | CDR3aa | CDR3nt
TRBJ2-3 | TRBV5-1 | . | . | CASSFGRGWPRSTDTQYF | TGCGCCAGCAGCTTTGGTCGCGGGTGGCCACGGAGCACAGATACGCAGTATTTT
TRBJ2-5 | TRBV7-2 | . | few | CASSLVLGGETQYF | TGTGCCAGCAGCTTAGTTTTAGGAGGAGAGACCCAGTACTTC
TRBJ2-7 | TRBV5-1 | . | few | CASSLSGSSSEQYF | TGCGCCAGCAGCCTCTCCGGGTCCTCCTCCGAGCAGTACTTC
TRBJ1-4 | TRBV7-6 | . | . | CASSLQATNEKLFF | TGTGCCAGCAGCTTGCAGGCGACTAATGAAAAACTGTTTTTT
TRBJ2-4 | TRBV27 | TRBD2 | . | CASSSSGLLAKNIQYF | TGTGCCAGCAGTTCCTCGGGACTACTAGCCAAAAACATTCAGTACTTC
TRBJ2-1 | TRBV5-1 | TRBD2 | . | CASSPAPGGYNEQFF | TGCGCCAGCAGCCCCGCTCCGGGGGGTTACAATGAGCAGTTCTTC
TRBJ2-1 | TRBV28 | . | . | CASSLSHNEQFF | TGTGCCAGCAGTTTAAGCCACAATGAGCAGTTCTTC
TRBJ1-3 | TRBV5-4 | . | . | CASSLAQGGTSGNTIYF | TGTGCCAGCAGCTTGGCGCAGGGCGGGACCTCTGGAAACACCATATATTTT
TRBJ2-1 | TRBV5-1 | TRBD2 | . | CASSPGLAGALIQFF | TGCGCCAGCAGCCCGGGACTAGCGGGAGCCTTAATCCAGTTCTTC
TRBJ2-7 | TRBV27 | TRBD2 | . | CASSSRLAGSYEQYF | TGTGCCAGCAGCTCCCGACTAGCGGGGTCCTACGAGCAGTACTTC
TRBJ2-3 | TRBV10-1 | TRBD2 | . | CAGRGLAKRTDTQYF | TGCGCCGGAAGGGGACTAGCTAAACGTACAGATACGCAGTATTTT
TRBJ1-4 | TRBV2 | TRBD1 | . | CASSATGVEKLFF | TGTGCCAGCAGTGCGACAGGGGTAGAAAAACTGTTTTTT
TRBJ2-6 | TRBV29-1 | . | once | CSVARGGVGFGANVLTF | TGCAGCGTTGCCAGGGGTGGGGTGGGTTTTGGGGCCAACGTCCTGACTTTC
TRBJ2-3 | TRBV28 | . | . | CASRGAFSTDTQYF | TGTGCCAGCAGAGGGGCCTTTTCCACAGATACGCAGTATTTT
TRBJ2-7 | TRBV20-1 | . | . | CSALRVAEQYF | TGCAGTGCTCTCAGGGTTGCCGAGCAGTACTTC
TRBJ2-2 | TRBV5-1 | TRBD2 | . | CASSLLLAGNTGELFF | TGCGCCAGCAGCTTGTTACTAGCGGGAAACACCGGGGAGCTGTTTTTT
TRBJ2-1 | TRBV7-2 | . | . | CASSLGRSRLDEQFF | TGTGCCAGCAGCTTAGGACGGAGTCGGTTGGATGAGCAGTTCTTC
TRBJ2-1 | TRBV5-1 | . | . | CASSKAEGSYNEQFF | TGCGCCAGCAGCAAAGCGGAGGGGAGCTACAATGAGCAGTTCTTC
TRBJ2-5 | TRBV27 | . | . | CASSFRGETQYF | TGTGCCAGCAGTTTCCGGGGGGAGACCCAGTACTTC
TRBJ1-2 | TRBV28 | TRBD1 | . | CASSFGTGGDDYGYTF | TGTGCCAGCAGTTTCGGGACAGGGGGCGATGACTATGGCTACACCTTC
TRBJ2-3 | TRBV5-4 | TRBD2 | . | CASSLGGTSGRAQYF | TGTGCCAGCAGCTTGGGGGGGACTAGCGGGAGGGCGCAGTATTTT
TRBJ1-2 | TRBV28 | TRBD1 | . | CASSSGTGVSGYGYTF | TGTGCCAGCAGCTCCGGGACAGGGGTTTCGGGCTATGGCTACACCTTC
TRBJ2-3 | TRBV6-5 | TRBD2 | . | CASSYSSGGTDTQYF | TGTGCCAGCAGTTACTCGAGCGGGGGGACAGATACGCAGTATTTT
TRBJ1-1 | TRBV5-4 | . | . | CASSSARYGNTEAFF | TGTGCCAGCAGCTCCGCTCGGTATGGGAACACTGAAGCTTTCTTT
TRBJ2-1 | TRBV18 | . | . | CASSPPSLNEQFF | TGTGCCAGCTCACCACCTAGCTTAAATGAGCAGTTCTTC
TRBJ2-3 | TRBV29-1 | TRBD2 | . | CSVEGAGGPRTDTQYF | TGCAGCGTTGAAGGAGCGGGAGGGCCTCGCACAGATACGCAGTATTTT
TRBJ2-3 | TRBV28 | . | . | CASSPRGAGTDTQYF | TGTGCCAGCAGTCCGCGCGGGGCAGGCACAGATACGCAGTATTTT
TRBJ2-1 | TRBV7-9 | . | . | CASSPRRGSSNEQFF | TGTGCCAGCAGCCCAAGGAGGGGTAGTTCCAATGAGCAGTTCTTC
TRBJ2-5 | TRBV28 | . | . | CASSLGSTGLETQYF | TGTGCCAGCAGTTTAGGGAGTACAGGGTTGGAGACCCAGTACTTC
TRBJ2-7 | TRBV7-2 | . | . | CASSSRGAAKVTHEQYF | TGTGCCAGCAGCTCCCGGGGGGCCGCTAAAGTAACTCACGAGCAGTACTTC
TRBJ2-2 | TRBV7-9 | . | . | CASSSRRDTGELFF | TGTGCCAGCAGCTCCCGCCGGGACACCGGGGAGCTGTTTTTT
TRBJ2-7 | TRBV28 | TRBD1 | . | CASTPGTAPYEQYF | TGTGCCAGCACCCCAGGGACAGCCCCCTACGAGCAGTACTTC
TRBJ2-1 | TRBV21-1 | . | . | CASSPSNNEQFF | TGTGCCAGCAGCCCTTCTAACAATGAGCAGTTCTTC
TRBJ2-7 | TRBV27 | . | few | CGVAGTARLGQYF | TGTGGGGTGGCGGGGACCGCTCGTTTAGGGCAGTACTTC
TRBJ2-1 | TRBV29-1 | TRBD2 | . | CSVETSGPQEQFF | TGCAGCGTTGAGACTAGCGGCCCACAGGAGCAGTTCTTC
TRBJ2-1 | TRBV7-2 | TRBD1 | . | CASSPTGTAYNEQFF | TGTGCCAGCAGCCCAACCGGGACAGCCTACAATGAGCAGTTCTTC
TRBJ1-1 | TRBV11-3 | . | . | CASSRSNQGNTEAFF | TGTGCCAGCAGCCGGTCAAATCAGGGGAACACTGAAGCTTTCTTT
TRBJ2-7 | TRBV7-6 | TRBD2 | . | CASSLGAGEGLEQYF | TGTGCCAGCAGCTTAGGAGCGGGAGAAGGTCTCGAGCAGTACTTC
TRBJ2-2 | TRBV2 | . | . | CASNFYRVENTGELFF | TGTGCCAGCAATTTCTACAGGGTGGAGAACACCGGGGAGCTGTTTTTT
TRBJ2-1 | TRBV18 | . | . | CASSPGTKGFF | TGTGCCAGCTCACCCGGGACAAAGGGGTTCTTC
TRBJ2-1 | TRBV4-1 | TRBD2 | . | CASSQERRELSYNEQFF | TGCGCCAGCAGCCAAGAGAGGCGGGAGCTTTCCTACAATGAGCAGTTCTTC
TRBJ2-7 | TRBV25-1 | TRBD2 | . | CASSEYGLAGRVHF | TGTGCCAGCAGTGAATATGGACTAGCGGGGAGGGTGCACTTC
TRBJ1-4 | TRBV30 | TRBD1 | . | CAWTRDRIPTNEKLFF | TGTGCCTGGACCCGGGACAGAATTCCAACTAATGAAAAACTGTTTTTT
TRBJ2-7 | TRBV28 | TRBD2 | few | CASSRLAVSSYEQYF | TGTGCCAGCAGTAGACTAGCGGTGAGCTCCTACGAGCAGTACTTC
TRBJ2-2 | TRBV6-5 | . | . | CASSTSYTGELFF | TGTGCCAGCAGTACTAGCTACACCGGGGAGCTGTTTTTT
TRBJ2-1 | TRBV29-1 | . | . | CSVEGRGISYNEQFF | TGCAGCGTTGAAGGAAGAGGGATATCCTACAATGAGCAGTTCTTC
TRBJ2-1 | TRBV6-4 | TRBD2 | . | CASSDSGSSYNEQFF | TGTGCCAGCAGTGATAGCGGGAGCTCCTACAATGAGCAGTTCTTC
TRBJ2-5 | TRBV29-1 | . | . | CSVGGVTQETQYF | TGCAGCGTTGGGGGGGTAACCCAAGAGACCCAGTACTTC
TRBJ1-3 | TRBV28 | TRBD1 | . | CASYSTTGVAGNTIYF | TGTGCCAGCTACTCCACCACAGGGGTGGCAGGAAACACCATATATTTT
TRBJ2-7 | TRBV30 | TRBD1 | . | CAWRAGTGYLEQYF | TGTGCCTGGAGGGCCGGGACAGGTTACTTAGAGCAGTACTTC
TRBJ2-1 | TRBV18 | . | . | CASSPEGRPLENEQFF | TGTGCCAGCTCACCCGAGGGGAGGCCTCTGGAGAATGAGCAGTTCTTC
TRBJ2-1 | TRBV5-1 | TRBD2 | . | CASSPPSGGPYNEQFF | TGCGCCAGCAGCCCCCCGAGCGGGGGCCCCTACAATGAGCAGTTCTTC
TRBJ1-5 | TRBV7-2 | . | . | CASSLAPSGQPQHF | TGTGCCAGCAGCTTGGCCCCTAGTGGCCAGCCCCAGCATTTT